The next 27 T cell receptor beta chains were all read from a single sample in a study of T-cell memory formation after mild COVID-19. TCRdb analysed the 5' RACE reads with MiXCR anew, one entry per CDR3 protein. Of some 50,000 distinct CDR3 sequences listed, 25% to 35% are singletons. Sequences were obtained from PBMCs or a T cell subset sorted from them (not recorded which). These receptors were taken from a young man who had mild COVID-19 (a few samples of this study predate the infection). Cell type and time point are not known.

The CDR3 loop is CASSSGLAGDTQYF. The DNA of the CDR3 is TGTGCCAGCAGCTCCGGACTAGCCGGAGATACGCAGTATTTT. The chain recombines TRBV7-3 with TRBJ2-3; TRBD2 matches at 8 bases. Germline trimming cut 4 bases from V and 5 bases from J; bases unmatched to any gene: 5. The CDR3 totals 14 residues. Per the germline V gene, CDR1 is SGHTA and CDR2 is FQGTGA.

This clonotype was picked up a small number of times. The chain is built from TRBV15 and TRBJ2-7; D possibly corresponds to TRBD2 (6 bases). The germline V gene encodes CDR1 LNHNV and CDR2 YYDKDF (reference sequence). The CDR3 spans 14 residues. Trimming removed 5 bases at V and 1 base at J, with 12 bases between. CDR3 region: CATSFRGKSYEQYF. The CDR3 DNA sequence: TGTGCCACCAGCTTTCGCGGGAAGTCCTACGAGCAGTACTTC.

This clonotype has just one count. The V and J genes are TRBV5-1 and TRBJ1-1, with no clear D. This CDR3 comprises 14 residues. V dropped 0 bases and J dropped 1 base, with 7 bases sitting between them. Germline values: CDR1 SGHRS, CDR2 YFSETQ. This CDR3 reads CASSLAQKNTEAFF. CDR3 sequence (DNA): TGCGCCAGCAGCTTGGCACAGAAGAACACTGAAGCTTTCTTT.

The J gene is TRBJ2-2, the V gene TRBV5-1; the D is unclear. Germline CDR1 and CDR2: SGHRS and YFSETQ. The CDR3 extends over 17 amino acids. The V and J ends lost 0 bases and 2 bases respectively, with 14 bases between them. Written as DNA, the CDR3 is TGCGCCAGCAGCTTGGGGGTAGAGTTGGATAACACCGGGGAGCTGTTTTTT. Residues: CASSLGVELDNTGELFF.

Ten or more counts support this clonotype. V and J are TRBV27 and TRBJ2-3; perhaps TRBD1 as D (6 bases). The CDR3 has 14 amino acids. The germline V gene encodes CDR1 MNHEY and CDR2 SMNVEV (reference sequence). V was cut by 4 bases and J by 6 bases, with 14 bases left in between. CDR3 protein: CASSSSDSLDTQYF. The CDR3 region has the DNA TGTGCCAGCAGTTCCTCGGACAGTCTGGATACGCAGTATTTT.

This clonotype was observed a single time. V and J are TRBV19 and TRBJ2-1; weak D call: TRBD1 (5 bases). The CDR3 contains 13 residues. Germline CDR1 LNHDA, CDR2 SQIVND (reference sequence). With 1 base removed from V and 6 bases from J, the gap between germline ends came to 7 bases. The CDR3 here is CASSIARANEQFF. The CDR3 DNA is TGTGCCAGTAGTATAGCCAGGGCCAATGAGCAGTTCTTC.

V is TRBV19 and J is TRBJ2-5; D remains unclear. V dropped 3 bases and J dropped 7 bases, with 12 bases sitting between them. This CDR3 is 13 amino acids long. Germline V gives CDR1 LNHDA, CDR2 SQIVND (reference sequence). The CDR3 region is CASSIGEIGTQYF. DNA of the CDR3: TGTGCCAGTAGTATCGGAGAGATTGGGACCCAGTACTTC.

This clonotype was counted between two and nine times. CDR3 region: CASSLSSYNEQFF. As DNA, the CDR3 is TGTGCCAGCAGTCTGAGCTCCTACAATGAGCAGTTCTTC. The chain employs TRBV12-3 or TRBV12-4 and TRBJ2-1; D is unclear. Trimming shortened V by 5 bases and J by 0 bases, and 5 bases separated the two germline ends. This CDR3 spans 13 amino acids.

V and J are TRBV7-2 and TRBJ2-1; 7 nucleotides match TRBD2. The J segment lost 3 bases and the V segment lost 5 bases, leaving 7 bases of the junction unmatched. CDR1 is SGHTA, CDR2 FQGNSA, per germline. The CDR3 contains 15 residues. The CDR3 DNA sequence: TGTGCCAGCAGCCCTGTGGGAGGGAACTACAATGAGCAGTTCTTC. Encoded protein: CASSPVGGNYNEQFF. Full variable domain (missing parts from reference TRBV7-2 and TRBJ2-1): GAGVSQSPSNKVTEKGKDVELRCDPISGHTALYWYRQSLGQGLEFLIYFQGNSAPDKSGLPSDRFSAERTGGSVSTLTIQRTQQEDSAVYLCASSPVGGNYNEQFFGPGTRLTVL.

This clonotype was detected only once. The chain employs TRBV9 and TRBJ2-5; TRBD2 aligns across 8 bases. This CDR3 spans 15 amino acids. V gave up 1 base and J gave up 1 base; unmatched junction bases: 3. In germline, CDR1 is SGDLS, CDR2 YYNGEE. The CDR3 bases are TGTGCCAGCAGCGTATCAGCGGGGGCCCAAGAGACCCAGTACTTC. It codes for CASSVSAGAQETQYF.

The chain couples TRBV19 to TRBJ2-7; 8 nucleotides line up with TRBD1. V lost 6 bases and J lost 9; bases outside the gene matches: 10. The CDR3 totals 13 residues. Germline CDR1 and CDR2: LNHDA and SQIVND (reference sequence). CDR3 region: CASSQGAPSGQYF. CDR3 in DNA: TGTGCCAGTAGCCAGGGGGCTCCTTCAGGGCAGTACTTC.

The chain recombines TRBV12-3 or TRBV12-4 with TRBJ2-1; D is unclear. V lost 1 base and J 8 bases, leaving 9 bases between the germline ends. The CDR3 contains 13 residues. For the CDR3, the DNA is TGTGCCAGCAGTTTAGGTGTGGTGTATGAGCAGTTCTTC. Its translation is CASSLGVVYEQFF.

The CDR3 here is CASSQSGPNTEAFF. As DNA, the CDR3 is TGCGCCAGCAGCCAATCGGGCCCGAACACTGAAGCTTTCTTT. The genes are TRBV4-1 and TRBJ1-1; D not certain. Deletions cut 2 bases from V and 1 base from J, with 8 bases between. Looked up from germline, CDR1 is MGHRA and CDR2 is YSYEKL. The CDR3 contains 14 residues.

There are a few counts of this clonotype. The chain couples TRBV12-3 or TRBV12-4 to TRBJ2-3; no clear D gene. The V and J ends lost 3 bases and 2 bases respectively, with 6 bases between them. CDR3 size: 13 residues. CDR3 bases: TGTGCCAGCAGTTTCACCCTCACAGATACGCAGTATTTT. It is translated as CASSFTLTDTQYF.

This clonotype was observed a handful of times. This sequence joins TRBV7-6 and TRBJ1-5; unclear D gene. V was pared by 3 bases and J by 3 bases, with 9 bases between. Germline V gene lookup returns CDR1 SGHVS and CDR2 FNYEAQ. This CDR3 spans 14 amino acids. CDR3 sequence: CASSLPGYNQPQHF. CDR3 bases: TGTGCCAGCAGCTTGCCGGGGTACAATCAGCCCCAGCATTTT.

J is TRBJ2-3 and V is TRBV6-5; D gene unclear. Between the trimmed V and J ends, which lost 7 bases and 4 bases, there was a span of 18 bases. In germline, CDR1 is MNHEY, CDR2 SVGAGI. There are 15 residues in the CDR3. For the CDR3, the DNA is TGTGCCAGCACCACGGGTTCAGAAGTGTCAGATACGCAGTATTTT. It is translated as CASTTGSEVSDTQYF.

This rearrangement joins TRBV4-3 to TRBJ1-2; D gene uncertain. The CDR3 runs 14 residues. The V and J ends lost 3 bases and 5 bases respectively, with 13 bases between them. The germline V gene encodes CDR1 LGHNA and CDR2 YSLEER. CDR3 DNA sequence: TGCGCCAGCAGCCAGGATCGGGAGCCTTATGGCTACACCTTC. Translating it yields CASSQDREPYGYTF.

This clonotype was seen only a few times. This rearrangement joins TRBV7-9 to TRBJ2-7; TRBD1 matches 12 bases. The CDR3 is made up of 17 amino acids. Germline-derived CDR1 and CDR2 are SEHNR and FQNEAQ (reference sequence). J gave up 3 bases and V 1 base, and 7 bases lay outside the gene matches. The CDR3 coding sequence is TGTGCCAGCAGCTTAGACGGGACAGGGGGCACCCGCTACGAGCAGTACTTC. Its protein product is CASSLDGTGGTRYEQYF.

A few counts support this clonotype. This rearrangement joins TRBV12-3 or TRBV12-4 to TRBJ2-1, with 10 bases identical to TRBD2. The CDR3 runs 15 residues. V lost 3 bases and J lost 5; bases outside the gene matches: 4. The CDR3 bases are TGTGCCAGCAGTTTTCGAACTAGCGGGGACAATGAGCAGTTCTTC. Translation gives CASSFRTSGDNEQFF.

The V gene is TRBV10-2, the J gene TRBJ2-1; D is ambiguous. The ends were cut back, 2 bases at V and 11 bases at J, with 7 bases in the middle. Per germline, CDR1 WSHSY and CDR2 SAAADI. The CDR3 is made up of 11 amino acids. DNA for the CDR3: TGCGCCAGCAGTGAGGGGTGGAAGCAGTTCTTC. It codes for CASSEGWKQFF.

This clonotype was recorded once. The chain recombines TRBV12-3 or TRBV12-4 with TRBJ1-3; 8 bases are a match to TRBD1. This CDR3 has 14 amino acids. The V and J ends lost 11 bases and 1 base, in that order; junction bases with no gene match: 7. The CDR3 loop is CAQHRGESGNTIYF. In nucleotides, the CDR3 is TGTGCCCAACACAGGGGGGAATCTGGAAACACCATATATTTT.

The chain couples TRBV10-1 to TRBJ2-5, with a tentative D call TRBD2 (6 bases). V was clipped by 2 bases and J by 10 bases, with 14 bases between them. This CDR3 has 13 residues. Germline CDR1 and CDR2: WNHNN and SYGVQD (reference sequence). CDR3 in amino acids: CASSERRVDDQYF. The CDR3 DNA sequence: TGCGCCAGCAGTGAGAGGAGGGTAGACGACCAGTACTTC.

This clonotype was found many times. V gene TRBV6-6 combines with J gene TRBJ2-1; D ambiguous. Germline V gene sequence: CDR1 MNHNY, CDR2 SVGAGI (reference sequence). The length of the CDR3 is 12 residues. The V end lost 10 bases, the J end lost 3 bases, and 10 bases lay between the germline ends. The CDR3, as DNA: TGTGCCACCGCCGGCGGCTACAATGAGCAGTTCTTC. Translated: CATAGGYNEQFF.

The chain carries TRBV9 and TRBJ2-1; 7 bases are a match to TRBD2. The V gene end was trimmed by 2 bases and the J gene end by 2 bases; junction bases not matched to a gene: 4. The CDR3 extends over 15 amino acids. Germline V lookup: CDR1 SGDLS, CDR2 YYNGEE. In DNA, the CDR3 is TGTGCCAGCAGCGTGGGCGGGGGAGCCTACAATGAGCAGTTCTTC. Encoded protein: CASSVGGGAYNEQFF. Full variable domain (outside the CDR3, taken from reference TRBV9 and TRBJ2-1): DSGVTQTPKHLITATGQRVTLRCSPRSGDLSVYWYQQSLDQGLQFLIQYYNGEERAKGNILERFSAQQFPDLHSELNLSSLELGDSALYFCASSVGGGAYNEQFFGPGTRLTVL.

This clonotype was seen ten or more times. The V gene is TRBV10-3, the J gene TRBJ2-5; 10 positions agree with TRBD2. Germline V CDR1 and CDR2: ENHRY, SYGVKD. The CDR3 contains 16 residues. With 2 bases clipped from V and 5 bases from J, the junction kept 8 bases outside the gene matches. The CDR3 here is CAISEPAGGPMETQYF. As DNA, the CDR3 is TGTGCCATCAGTGAGCCAGCGGGGGGGCCTATGGAGACCCAGTACTTC.

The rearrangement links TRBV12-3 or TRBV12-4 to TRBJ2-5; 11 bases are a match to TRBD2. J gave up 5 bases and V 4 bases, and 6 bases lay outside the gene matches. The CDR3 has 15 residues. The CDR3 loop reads CASSYLAGGRETQYF. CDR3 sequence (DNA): TGTGCCAGCAGTTACCTAGCGGGGGGCCGGGAGACCCAGTACTTC.

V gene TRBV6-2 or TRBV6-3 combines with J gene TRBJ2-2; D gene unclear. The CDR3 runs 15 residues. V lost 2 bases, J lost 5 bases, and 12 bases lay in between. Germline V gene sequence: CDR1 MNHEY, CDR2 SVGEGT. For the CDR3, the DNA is TGTGCCAGCAGTTACCCCCTGGGTGGAACCGGGGAGCTGTTTTTT. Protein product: CASSYPLGGTGELFF.